A selection of T cell receptor beta chains follows, all from one sample in a study of post-analysis software for immune sequencing data. TCRdb redid the calling of the PCR reads with MiXCR, one entry per CDR3 protein. Among approximately 770,000 distinct CDR3 sequences listed, around 42% were seen once. Sample: blood. These TCRs come from a girl under 18 with multiple sclerosis. The CDR3 runs from the conserved cysteine through the conserved F or W. D genes are given only for firm matches. The listing skips clone size in some rows; elsewhere it reads once, few, many or a size class.

NA,TRBJ1-1,TRBV3-1,NA,CASSPTMNTEAFF,TGTGCCAGCAGCCCAACTATGAACACTGAAGCTTTCTTT
NA,TRBJ2-1,TRBV11-3,NA,CASSRAHNEQFF,TGTGCCAGCAGCCGCGCGCACAATGAGCAGTTCTTC
TRBD1,TRBJ1-2,TRBV7-2,few,CASSLGTGVGYTF,TGTGCCAGCAGCTTAGGGACAGGGGTTGGCTACACCTTC
NA,TRBJ1-1,TRBV7-6,NA,CASSLADGEATEAFF,TGTGCCAGCAGCTTAGCTGACGGGGAGGCCACTGAAGCTTTCTTT
NA,TRBJ1-6,TRBV12-3/TRBV12-4,NA,CASSLRGINSPLHF,TGTGCCAGCAGTTTACGGGGAATCAATTCACCCCTCCACTTT
NA,TRBJ1-1,TRBV7-3,few,CASRYGLTEAFF,TGTGCCAGCAGGTACGGGCTTACTGAAGCTTTCTTT
TRBD1,TRBJ1-2,TRBV30,NA,CAWSPATGANGYTF,TGTGCCTGGAGTCCAGCGACAGGGGCGAATGGCTACACCTTC
NA,TRBJ1-1,TRBV11-2,NA,CASSLRVVIGDTEAFF,TGTGCCAGCAGCTTAAGGGTCGTAATAGGGGACACTGAAGCTTTCTTT
NA,TRBJ2-1,TRBV3-1,NA,CASSQESSSYNEQFF,TGTGCCAGCAGCCAAGAGTCCAGCTCCTACAATGAGCAGTTCTTC
NA,TRBJ2-3,TRBV9,few,CASSVLPSRADTQYF,TGTGCCAGCAGCGTACTTCCTAGCAGAGCAGATACGCAGTATTTT
TRBD2,TRBJ2-1,TRBV5-6,few,CASSRLATSGINEQFF,TGTGCCAGCAGCCGGCTTGCGACTAGCGGGATCAATGAGCAGTTCTTC
NA,TRBJ2-6,TRBV7-6,NA,CASSAQSSGANVLTF,TGTGCCAGCAGCGCCCAGAGCTCTGGGGCCAACGTCCTGACTTTC
NA,TRBJ2-6,TRBV29-1,few,CSVGGKVPSGANVLTF,TGCAGCGTTGGGGGAAAGGTTCCCTCTGGGGCCAACGTCCTGACTTTC
TRBD2,TRBJ2-3,TRBV11-2,NA,CASSSRLAGVFGTQYF,TGTGCCAGCAGCTCTCGACTAGCGGGAGTTTTCGGTACGCAGTATTTT
TRBD2,TRBJ2-5,TRBV2,few,CASSLALAGEGGTQYF,TGTGCCAGTTCTCTGGCGCTAGCGGGAGAAGGTGGGACCCAGTACTTC